This TCR beta chain originates from a study of blood T cell repertoires in COVID-19. Study at large: From the United States, Italy and Spain came samples of acute and convalescent COVID-19.

CDR1 LNHDA and CDR2 SQIVND come from the germline V gene (reference sequence). Trimming took 7 bases from V and 7 from J; bases not matched to a gene: 8. The CDR3 covers 14 residues. The method was immunoSEQ multiplex PCR; TCRdb's version includes in-frame clones alone and lacks a portion of them. Of 330,000 or so clones detected, approximately 89% appear once; the ten largest clones hold under 5%. The sequencing sample was made of peripheral blood. The clonotype was recovered from a woman in her fifties or sixties with COVID-19, enrolled during active disease. The chain carries TRBV19 and TRBJ1-4; 8 bases line up with TRBD1. The DNA of the CDR3 is TGTGCCAGTAAGGAGGGGGACAGGCGTGAAAAACTGTTTTTT. Translated, it gives CASKEGDRREKLFF.